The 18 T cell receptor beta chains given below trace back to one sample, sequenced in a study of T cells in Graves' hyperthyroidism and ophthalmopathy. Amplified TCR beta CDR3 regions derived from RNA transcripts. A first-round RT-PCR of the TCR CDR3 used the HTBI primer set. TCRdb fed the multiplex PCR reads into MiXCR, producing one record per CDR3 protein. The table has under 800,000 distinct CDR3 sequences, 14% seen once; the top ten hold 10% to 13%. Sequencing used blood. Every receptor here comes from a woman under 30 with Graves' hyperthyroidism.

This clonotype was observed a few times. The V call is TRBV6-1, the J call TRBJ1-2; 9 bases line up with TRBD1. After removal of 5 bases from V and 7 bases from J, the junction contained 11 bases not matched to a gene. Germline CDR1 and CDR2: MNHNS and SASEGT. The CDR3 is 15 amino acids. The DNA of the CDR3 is TGTGCCAGCAGTTCAACTCAAACAGGGGGCGCTGGCTACACCTTC. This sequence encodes CASSSTQTGGAGYTF.

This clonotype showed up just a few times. The CDR3 DNA reads as TGTGCCAGCAGCCAAGGAGGTTTTGGGACTCGGGGCGCTTTATACGAGCAGTACTTC. Amino acids: CASSQGGFGTRGALYEQYF. The V call is TRBV14, the J call TRBJ2-7; a weak D match, TRBD2 (6 bases). From germline, CDR1 is SGHDN and CDR2 FVKESK. This CDR3 spans 19 amino acids. Trimming took 1 base from V and 4 from J, leaving 26 bases between them.

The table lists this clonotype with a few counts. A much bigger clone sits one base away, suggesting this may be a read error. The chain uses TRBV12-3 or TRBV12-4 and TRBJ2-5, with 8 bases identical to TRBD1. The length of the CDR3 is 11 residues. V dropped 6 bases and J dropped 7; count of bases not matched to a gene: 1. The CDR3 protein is CASSTGGTQYF. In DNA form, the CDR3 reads TGTGCCAGCAGCACAGGGGGGACCCAGTACTTC.

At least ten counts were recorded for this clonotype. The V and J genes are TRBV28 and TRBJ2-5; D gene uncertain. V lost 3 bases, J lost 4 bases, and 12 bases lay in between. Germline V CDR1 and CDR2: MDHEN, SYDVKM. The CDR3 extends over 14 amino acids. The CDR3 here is CASSFWSGGETQYF. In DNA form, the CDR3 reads TGTGCCAGCAGTTTTTGGTCCGGTGGAGAGACCCAGTACTTC. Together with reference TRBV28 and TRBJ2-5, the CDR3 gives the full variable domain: DVKVTQSSRYLVKRTGEKVFLECVQDMDHENMFWYRQDPGLGLRLIYFSYDVKMKEKGDIPEGYSVSREKKERFSLILESASTNQTSMYLCASSFWSGGETQYFGPGTRLLVL.

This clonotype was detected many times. As DNA, the CDR3 is TGTGCCAGCCAGTCCAGCGGGAGTTTTGGCGAGACCCAGTACTTC. Translating gives CASQSSGSFGETQYF. The gene calls are TRBV2 and TRBJ2-5, with 8 bases aligning to TRBD2. J lost 5 bases, V lost 8 bases, and 13 bases had no gene match. CDR1 and CDR2 from the germline V gene are SNHLY and FYNNEI. The CDR3 runs to 15 residues.

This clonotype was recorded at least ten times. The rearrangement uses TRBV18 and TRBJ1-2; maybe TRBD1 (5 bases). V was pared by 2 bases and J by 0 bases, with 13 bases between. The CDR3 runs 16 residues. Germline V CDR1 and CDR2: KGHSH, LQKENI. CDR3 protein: CASSPAGGEANYGYTF. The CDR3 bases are TGTGCCAGCTCACCAGCCGGGGGAGAAGCTAACTATGGCTACACCTTC.

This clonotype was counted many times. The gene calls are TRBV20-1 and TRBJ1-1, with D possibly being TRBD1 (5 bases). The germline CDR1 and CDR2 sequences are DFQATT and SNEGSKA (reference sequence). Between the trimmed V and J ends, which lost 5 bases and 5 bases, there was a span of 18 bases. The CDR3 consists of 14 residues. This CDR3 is CSAPRLGGWTEAFF. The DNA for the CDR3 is TGCAGTGCTCCACGGCTTGGGGGGTGGACTGAAGCTTTCTTT.

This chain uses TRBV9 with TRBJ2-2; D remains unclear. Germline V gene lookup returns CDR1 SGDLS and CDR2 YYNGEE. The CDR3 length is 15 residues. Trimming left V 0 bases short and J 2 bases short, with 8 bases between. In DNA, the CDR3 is TGTGCCAGCAGCGTAGCGGGCATAAACACCGGGGAGCTGTTTTTT. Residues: CASSVAGINTGELFF. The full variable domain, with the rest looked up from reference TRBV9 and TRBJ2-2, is DSGVTQTPKHLITATGQRVTLRCSPRSGDLSVYWYQQSLDQGLQFLIQYYNGEERAKGNILERFSAQQFPDLHSELNLSSLELGDSALYFCASSVAGINTGELFFGEGSRLTVL.

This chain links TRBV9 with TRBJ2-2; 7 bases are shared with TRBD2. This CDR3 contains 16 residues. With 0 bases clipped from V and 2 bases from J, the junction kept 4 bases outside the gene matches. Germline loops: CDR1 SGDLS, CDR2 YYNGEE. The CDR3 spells CASSVASGGNTGELFF. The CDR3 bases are TGTGCCAGCAGCGTAGCTAGCGGAGGCAACACCGGGGAGCTGTTTTTT. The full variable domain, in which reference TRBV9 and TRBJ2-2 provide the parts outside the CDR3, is DSGVTQTPKHLITATGQRVTLRCSPRSGDLSVYWYQQSLDQGLQFLIQYYNGEERAKGNILERFSAQQFPDLHSELNLSSLELGDSALYFCASSVASGGNTGELFFGEGSRLTVL.

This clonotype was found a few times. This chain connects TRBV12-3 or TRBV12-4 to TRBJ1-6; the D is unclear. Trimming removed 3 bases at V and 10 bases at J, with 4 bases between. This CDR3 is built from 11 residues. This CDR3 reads CASSFGSPLHF. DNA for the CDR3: TGTGCCAGCAGTTTCGGCTCACCCCTCCACTTT.

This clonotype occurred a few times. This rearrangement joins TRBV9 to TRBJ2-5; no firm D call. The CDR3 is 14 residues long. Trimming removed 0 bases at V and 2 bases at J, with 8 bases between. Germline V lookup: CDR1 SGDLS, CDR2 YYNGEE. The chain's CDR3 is CASSVEPEQETQYF. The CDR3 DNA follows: TGTGCCAGCAGCGTAGAGCCGGAACAAGAGACCCAGTACTTC.

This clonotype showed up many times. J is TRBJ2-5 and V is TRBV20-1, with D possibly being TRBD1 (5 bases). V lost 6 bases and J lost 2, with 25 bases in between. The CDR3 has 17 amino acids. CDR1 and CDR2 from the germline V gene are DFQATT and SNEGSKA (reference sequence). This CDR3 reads CSANTFTRQIQQETQYF. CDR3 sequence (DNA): TGCAGTGCCAATACCTTTACTCGACAGATCCAACAAGAGACCCAGTACTTC.

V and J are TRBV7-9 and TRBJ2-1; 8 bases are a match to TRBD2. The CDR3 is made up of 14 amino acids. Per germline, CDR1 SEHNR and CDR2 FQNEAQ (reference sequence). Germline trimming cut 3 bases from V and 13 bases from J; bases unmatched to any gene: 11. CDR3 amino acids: CASSFVIAGREQFF. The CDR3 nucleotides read TGTGCCAGCAGCTTTGTGATAGCGGGACGGGAACAGTTCTTC.

CDR3 DNA: TGTGCCAGCAGCTTTGCTGGGTCTTCCAATGAGCAGTTCTTC. It translates to CASSFAGSSNEQFF. The chain has TRBV7-9 and TRBJ2-1; the D is unclear. Germline V lookup: CDR1 SEHNR, CDR2 FQNEAQ (reference sequence). This CDR3 is built from 14 residues. The V end lost 3 bases, the J end lost 6 bases, and 12 bases lay between the germline ends.

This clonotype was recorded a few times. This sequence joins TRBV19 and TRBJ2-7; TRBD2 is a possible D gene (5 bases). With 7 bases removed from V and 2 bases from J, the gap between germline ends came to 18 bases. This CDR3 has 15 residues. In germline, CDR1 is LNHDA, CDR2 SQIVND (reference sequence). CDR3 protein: CASTHRLDGAYEQYF. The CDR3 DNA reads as TGTGCCAGTACCCATCGGTTGGACGGGGCCTACGAGCAGTACTTC.

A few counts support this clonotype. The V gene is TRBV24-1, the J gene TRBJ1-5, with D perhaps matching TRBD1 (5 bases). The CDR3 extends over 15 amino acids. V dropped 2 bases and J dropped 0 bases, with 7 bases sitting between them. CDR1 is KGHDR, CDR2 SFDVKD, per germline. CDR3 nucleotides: TGTGCCACCAGTGATTCAGGGTTTAGCAATCAGCCCCAGCATTTT. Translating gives CATSDSGFSNQPQHF.

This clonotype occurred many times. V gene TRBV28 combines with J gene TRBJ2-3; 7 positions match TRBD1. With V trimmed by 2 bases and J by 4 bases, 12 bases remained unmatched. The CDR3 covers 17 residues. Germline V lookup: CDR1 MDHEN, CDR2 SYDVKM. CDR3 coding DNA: TGTGCCAGCAGTTTAGGATTACTGAGACAGGGATCAGATACGCAGTATTTT. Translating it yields CASSLGLLRQGSDTQYF.

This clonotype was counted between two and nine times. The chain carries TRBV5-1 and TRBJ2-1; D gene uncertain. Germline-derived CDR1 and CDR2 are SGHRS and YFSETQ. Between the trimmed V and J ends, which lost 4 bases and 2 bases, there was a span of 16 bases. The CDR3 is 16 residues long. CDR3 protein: CASSVRWAGPYNEQFF. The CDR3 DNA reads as TGCGCCAGCAGCGTCAGGTGGGCAGGCCCCTACAATGAGCAGTTCTTC.